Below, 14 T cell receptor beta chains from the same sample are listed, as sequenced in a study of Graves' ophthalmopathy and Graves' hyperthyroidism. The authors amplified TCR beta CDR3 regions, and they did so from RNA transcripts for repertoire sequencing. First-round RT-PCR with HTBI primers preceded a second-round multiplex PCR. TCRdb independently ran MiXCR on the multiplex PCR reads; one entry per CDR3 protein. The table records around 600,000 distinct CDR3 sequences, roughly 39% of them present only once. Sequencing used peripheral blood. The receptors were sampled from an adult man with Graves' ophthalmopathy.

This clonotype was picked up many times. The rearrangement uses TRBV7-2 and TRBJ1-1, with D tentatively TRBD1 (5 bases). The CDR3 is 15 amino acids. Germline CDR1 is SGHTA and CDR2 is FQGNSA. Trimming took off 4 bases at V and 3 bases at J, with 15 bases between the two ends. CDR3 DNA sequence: TGTGCCAGCAGCTCCTATGGCGGGGGATACACTGAAGCTTTCTTT. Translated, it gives CASSSYGGGYTEAFF.

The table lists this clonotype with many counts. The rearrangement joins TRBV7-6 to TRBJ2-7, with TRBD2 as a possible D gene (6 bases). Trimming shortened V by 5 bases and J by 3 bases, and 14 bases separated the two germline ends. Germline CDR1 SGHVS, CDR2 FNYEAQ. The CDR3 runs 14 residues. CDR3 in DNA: TGTGCCAGCAGCCGGGGAGGATCCAACTACGAGCAGTACTTC. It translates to CASSRGGSNYEQYF. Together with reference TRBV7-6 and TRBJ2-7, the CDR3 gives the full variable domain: GAGVSQSPRYKVTKRGQDVALRCDPISGHVSLYWYRQALGQGPEFLTYFNYEAQQDKSGLPNDRFSAERPEGSISTLTIQRTEQRDSAMYRCASSRGGSNYEQYFGPGTRLTVT.

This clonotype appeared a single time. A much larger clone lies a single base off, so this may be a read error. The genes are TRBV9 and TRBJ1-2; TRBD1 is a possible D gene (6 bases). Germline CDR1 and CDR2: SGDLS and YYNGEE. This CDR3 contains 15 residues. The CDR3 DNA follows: TGTGGCAGCAGCGTATGGAAAGGGGGGACCTATGGCTACACCTTC. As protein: CGSSVWKGGTYGYTF.

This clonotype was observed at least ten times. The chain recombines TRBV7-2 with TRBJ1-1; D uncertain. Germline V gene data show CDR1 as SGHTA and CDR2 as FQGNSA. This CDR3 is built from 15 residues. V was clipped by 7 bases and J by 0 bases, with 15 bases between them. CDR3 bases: TGTGCCAGCATCCCTATGCCAGGCATGAACACTGAAGCTTTCTTT. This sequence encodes CASIPMPGMNTEAFF. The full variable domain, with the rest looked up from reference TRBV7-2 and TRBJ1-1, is GAGVSQSPSNKVTEKGKDVELRCDPISGHTALYWYRQSLGQGLEFLIYFQGNSAPDKSGLPSDRFSAERTGGSVSTLTIQRTQQEDSAVYLCASIPMPGMNTEAFFGQGTRLTVV.

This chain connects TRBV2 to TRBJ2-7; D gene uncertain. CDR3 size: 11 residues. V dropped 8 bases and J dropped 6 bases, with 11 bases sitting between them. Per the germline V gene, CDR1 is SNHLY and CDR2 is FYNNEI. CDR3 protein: CASVRSPEQYF. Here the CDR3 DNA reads TGTGCCAGCGTCCGGTCCCCCGAGCAGTACTTC.

The CDR3 here is CASSGNTGTEAFF. Here the CDR3 DNA reads TGTGCCAGCAGTGGGAACACCGGGACTGAAGCTTTCTTT. The chain links TRBV2 to TRBJ1-1; no firm D call. The germline gives CDR1 SNHLY, CDR2 FYNNEI. There are 13 residues in the CDR3. Trimming took 4 bases from V and 5 from J, leaving 11 bases between them. Complete variable domain (other parts from reference TRBV2 and TRBJ1-1): EPEVTQTPSHQVTQMGQEVILRCVPISNHLYFYWYRQILGQKVEFLVSFYNNEISEKSEIFDDQFSVERPDGSNFTLKIRSTKLEDSAMYFCASSGNTGTEAFFGQGTRLTVV.

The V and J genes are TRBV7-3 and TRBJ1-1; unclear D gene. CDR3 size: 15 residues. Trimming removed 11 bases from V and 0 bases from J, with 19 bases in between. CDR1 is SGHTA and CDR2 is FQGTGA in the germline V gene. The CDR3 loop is CAWSVNGLLNTEAFF. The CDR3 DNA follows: TGTGCCTGGAGTGTGAACGGACTGCTGAACACTGAAGCTTTCTTT.

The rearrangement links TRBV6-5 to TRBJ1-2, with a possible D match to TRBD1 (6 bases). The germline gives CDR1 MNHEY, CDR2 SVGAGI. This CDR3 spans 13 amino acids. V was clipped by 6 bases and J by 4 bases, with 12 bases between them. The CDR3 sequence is CASRTTGFYGYTF. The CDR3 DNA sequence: TGTGCCAGCAGAACTACAGGGTTCTATGGCTACACCTTC.

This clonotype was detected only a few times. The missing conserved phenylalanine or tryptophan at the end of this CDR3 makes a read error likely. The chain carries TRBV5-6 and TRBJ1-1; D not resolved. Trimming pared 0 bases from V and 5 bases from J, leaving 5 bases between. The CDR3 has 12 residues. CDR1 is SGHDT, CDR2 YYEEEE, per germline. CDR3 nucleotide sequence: TGTGCCAGCAGCTTGGGGTGGACTGAAGCTTTCCTT. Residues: CASSLGWTEAFL.

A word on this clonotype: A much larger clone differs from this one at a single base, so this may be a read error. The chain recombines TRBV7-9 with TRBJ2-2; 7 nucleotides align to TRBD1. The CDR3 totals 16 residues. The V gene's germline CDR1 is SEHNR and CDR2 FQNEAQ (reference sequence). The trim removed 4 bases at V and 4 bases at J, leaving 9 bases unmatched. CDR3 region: CASSYIDRASTGELFF. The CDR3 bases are TGTGCCAGCAGCTACATAGACAGGGCGAGCACCGGGGAGCTGTTTTTT.

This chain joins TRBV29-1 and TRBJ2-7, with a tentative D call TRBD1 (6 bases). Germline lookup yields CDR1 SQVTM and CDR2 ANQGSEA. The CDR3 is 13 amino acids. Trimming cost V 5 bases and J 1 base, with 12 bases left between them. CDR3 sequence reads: CSVLQGSSYEQYF. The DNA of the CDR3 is TGCAGCGTTCTACAGGGCTCATCCTACGAGCAGTACTTC.

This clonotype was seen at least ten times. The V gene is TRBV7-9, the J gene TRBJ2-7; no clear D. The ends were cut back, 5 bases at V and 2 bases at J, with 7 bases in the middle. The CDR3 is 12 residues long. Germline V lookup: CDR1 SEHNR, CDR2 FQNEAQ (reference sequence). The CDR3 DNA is TGTGCCAGCAGCCGTAGTCCCTACGAGCAGTACTTC. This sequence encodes CASSRSPYEQYF. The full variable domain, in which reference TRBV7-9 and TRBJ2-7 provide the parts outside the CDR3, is DTGVSQNPRHKITKRGQNVTFRCDPISEHNRLYWYRQTLGQGPEFLTYFQNEAQLEKSRLLSDRFSAERPKGSFSTLEIQRTEQGDSAMYLCASSRSPYEQYFGPGTRLTVT.

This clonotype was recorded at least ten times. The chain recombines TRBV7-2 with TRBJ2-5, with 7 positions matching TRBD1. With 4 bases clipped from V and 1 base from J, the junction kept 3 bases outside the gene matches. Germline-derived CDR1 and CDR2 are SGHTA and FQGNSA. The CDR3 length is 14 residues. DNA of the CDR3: TGTGCCAGCAGCTCACAGGGGCGCCAAGAGACCCAGTACTTC. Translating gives CASSSQGRQETQYF. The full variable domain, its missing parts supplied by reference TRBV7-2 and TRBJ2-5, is GAGVSQSPSNKVTEKGKDVELRCDPISGHTALYWYRQSLGQGLEFLIYFQGNSAPDKSGLPSDRFSAERTGGSVSTLTIQRTQQEDSAVYLCASSSQGRQETQYFGPGTRLLVL.

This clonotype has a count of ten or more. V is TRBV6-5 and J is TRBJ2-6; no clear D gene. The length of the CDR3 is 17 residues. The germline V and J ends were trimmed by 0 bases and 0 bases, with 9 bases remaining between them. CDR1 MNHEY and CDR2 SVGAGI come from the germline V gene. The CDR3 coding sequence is TGTGCCAGCAGTTACTCGCTGGGTAGCTCTGGGGCCAACGTCCTGACTTTC. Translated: CASSYSLGSSGANVLTF.